These 4 T cell receptor beta chains share one sample of origin, sequenced in a study of T cell responses to AZD1222 COVID-19 vaccine. Repertoires were generated with immunoSEQ multiplex PCR, while TCRdb's copy carries only in-frame clones and drops some. The top ten clones hold about 2% of a sample with some 89,000 clones, roughly nine tenths of them seen once. The sample was peripheral blood, taken on day 0 of AZD1222 vaccination. The receptors were gathered from an adult in good health.

The chain employs TRBV6-2 or TRBV6-3 and TRBJ1-1; D not resolved. CDR3 length: 17 amino acids. Germline CDR1 reads MNHEY; CDR2 reads SVGEGT. The ends were cut back, 5 bases at V and 0 bases at J, with 19 bases in the middle. CDR3 sequence (DNA): TGTGCCAGCAGTAACCAGCCCCTCCGGAGGATGAACACTGAAGCTTTCTTT. Translated, it gives CASSNQPLRRMNTEAFF.

The chain recombines TRBV3-1 (or the pseudogene TRBV3-2) with TRBJ1-1; 7 bases fit TRBD1. CDR3 length: 13 residues. Germline V CDR1 and CDR2: LGHDT, YNNKEL (reference sequence). After removal of 6 bases from V and 4 bases from J, the junction contained 5 bases not matched to a gene. In nucleotides, the CDR3 is TGTGCCAGCAGACTCTCAGGGGGCACTGAAGCTTTCTTT. Amino acid sequence: CASRLSGGTEAFF.

The J gene is TRBJ1-1, the V gene TRBV12-3 or TRBV12-4, with TRBD1 as a possible D gene (5 bases). V was pared by 8 bases and J by 9 bases, with 13 bases between. The CDR3 has 11 residues. The CDR3 spells CASGSTAKAFF. The CDR3 DNA reads as TGTGCCAGCGGGTCGACAGCCAAAGCTTTCTTT.

The V and J genes are TRBV21-1 and TRBJ2-2; TRBD2, the table's D call, was not compared with the DNA. TRBV21-1 is a pseudogene segment. The CDR3 contains 21 residues. The DNA for the CDR3 is TGTGCCAGCAGCATACAAAAGATGGGACGGGGGGGCCGCCGGGGCACCGGGGAGCTGTTTTTT. This translates into CASSIQKMGRGGRRGTGELFF.